This TCR beta chain appears in the sequencing data of a study of a mutant IDH1 vaccine in newly diagnosed glioma. Study background: Previous care, which was radiotherapy, temozolomide, or both, most often involved both.

Note on this clone: Its antigen is undetermined.

TCRdb's copy holds only in-frame clones and misses some; the assay was immunoSEQ multiplex PCR. Of approximately 24,000 clones detected, approximately 80% appear once; the ten largest clones hold roughly a tenth. This CDR3 comprises 12 residues. The V and J ends lost 2 bases and 16 bases respectively, with 15 bases between them. The germline V gene has CDR1 GTSNPN and CDR2 SVGIG (reference sequence). Time point here: week 5, during vaccination. Every vaccine dose comprised 300 ug of mutant IDH1 20-mer peptide plus topical imiquimod. This specimen was PBMCs, taken from a glioma patient whose treatment included an IDH1 peptide vaccine. The receptor's source is a man in his forties with glioma. This sequence joins TRBV30 and TRBJ1-6, with D perhaps matching TRBD1 (5 bases). CDR3 sequence (DNA): TGTGCCTGGAGTCCCCAGGGCCTAAGGCTCCACTTT. This codes for CAWSPQGLRLHF.